The 3 T cell receptor beta chains below come from one sample, sequenced in a study of OX40 agonist ivuxolimab in advanced cancers. Library preparation used the immunoSEQ multiplex PCR assay. Entries here come from immuneACCESS through TCRdb and include only in-frame sequences with V and J called. Some clones fail to appear in such tables; in the studies checked, an unresolved V gene covers under half of the shortfall, and the cause of the remainder is unknown. This sample lists about 69,000 clones; about three quarters were detected once. 2% to 2.5% of the sample is taken by the ten largest. The input for sequencing was CD4+ or CD8+ T cells sorted from blood, taken in a trial of the OX40 agonist ivuxolimab. The receptors derive from an adult with an advanced solid tumor such as melanoma, head and neck, liver or kidney cancer.

V usage is TRBV7-9 and J usage is TRBJ2-1; no reliable D call. This CDR3 has 14 residues. V lost 5 bases to trimming and J lost 0 bases, with 8 bases between them. The germline V gene encodes CDR1 SEHNR and CDR2 FQNEAQ (reference sequence). The CDR3 region is CASSPSGSYNEQFF. The CDR3 region has the DNA TGTGCCAGCAGCCCCTCCGGCTCCTACAATGAGCAGTTCTTC. Full variable domain (missing parts from reference TRBV7-9 and TRBJ2-1): DTGVSQNPRHKITKRGQNVTFRCDPISEHNRLYWYRQTLGQGPEFLTYFQNEAQLEKSRLLSDRFSAERPKGSFSTLEIQRTEQGDSAMYLCASSPSGSYNEQFFGPGTRLTVL.

V is TRBV5-1 and J is TRBJ2-7, with D perhaps matching TRBD2 (6 bases). The V gene lost 0 bases and the J gene lost 0 bases, with 10 bases spanning the gap. Germline CDR1 SGHRS, CDR2 YFSETQ. The CDR3 totals 15 residues. CDR3 amino acids: CASSLGGGSSYEQYF. CDR3 DNA: TGCGCCAGCAGCTTGGGTGGGGGGAGCTCCTACGAGCAGTACTTC.

This sequence joins TRBV5-6 and TRBJ1-5; a weak D match, TRBD1 (6 bases). Germline CDR1 is SGHDT and CDR2 is YYEEEE. V lost 4 bases and J lost 3, with 14 bases in between. The CDR3 covers 15 residues. The CDR3 sequence: CASSGRQVYNQPQHF. For the CDR3, the DNA is TGTGCCAGCAGCGGACGACAGGTTTACAATCAGCCCCAGCATTTT.